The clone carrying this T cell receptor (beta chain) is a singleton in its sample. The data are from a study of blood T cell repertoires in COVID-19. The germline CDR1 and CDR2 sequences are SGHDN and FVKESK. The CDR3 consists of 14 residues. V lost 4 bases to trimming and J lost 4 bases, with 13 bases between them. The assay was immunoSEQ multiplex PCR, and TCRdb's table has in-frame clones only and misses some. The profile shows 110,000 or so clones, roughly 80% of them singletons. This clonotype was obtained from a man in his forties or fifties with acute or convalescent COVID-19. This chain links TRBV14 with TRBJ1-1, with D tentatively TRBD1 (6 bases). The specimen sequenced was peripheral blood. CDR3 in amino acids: CASSRQAGSTEAFF. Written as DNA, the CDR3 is TGTGCCAGCAGCCGACAGGCTGGAAGCACTGAAGCTTTCTTT.